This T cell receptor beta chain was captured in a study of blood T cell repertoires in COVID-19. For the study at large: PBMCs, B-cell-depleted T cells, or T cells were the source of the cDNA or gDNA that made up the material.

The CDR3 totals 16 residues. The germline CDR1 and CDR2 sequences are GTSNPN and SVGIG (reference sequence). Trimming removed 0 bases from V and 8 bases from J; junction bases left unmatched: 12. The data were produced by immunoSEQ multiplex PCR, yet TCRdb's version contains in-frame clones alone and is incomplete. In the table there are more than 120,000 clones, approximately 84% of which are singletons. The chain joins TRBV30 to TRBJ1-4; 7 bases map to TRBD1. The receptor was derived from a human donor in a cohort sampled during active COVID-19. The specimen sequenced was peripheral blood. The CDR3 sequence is CAWSVGAGGRWEKLFF. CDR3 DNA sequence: TGTGCCTGGAGTGTGGGGGCAGGGGGTCGGTGGGAAAAACTGTTTTTT.